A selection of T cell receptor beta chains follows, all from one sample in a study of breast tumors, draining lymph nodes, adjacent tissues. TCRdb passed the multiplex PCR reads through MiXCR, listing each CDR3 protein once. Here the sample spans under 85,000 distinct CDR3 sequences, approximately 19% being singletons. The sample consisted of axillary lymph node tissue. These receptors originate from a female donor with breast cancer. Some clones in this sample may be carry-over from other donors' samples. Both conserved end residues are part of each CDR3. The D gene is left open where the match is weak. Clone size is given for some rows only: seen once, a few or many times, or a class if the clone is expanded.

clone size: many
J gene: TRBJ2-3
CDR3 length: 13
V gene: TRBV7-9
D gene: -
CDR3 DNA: TGTGCCAGCAGCTTAGACGGCACAGATACGCAGTATTTT
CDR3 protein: CASSLDGTDTQYF

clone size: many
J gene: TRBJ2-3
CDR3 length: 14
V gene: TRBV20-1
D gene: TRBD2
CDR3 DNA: TGCAGTGCTTTTCTACTAGCGGGGTCAGATACGCAGTATTTT
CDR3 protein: CSAFLLAGSDTQYF

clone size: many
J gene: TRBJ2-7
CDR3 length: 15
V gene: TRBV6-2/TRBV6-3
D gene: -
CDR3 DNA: TGTGCCAGCTTGTCCCTTTCGCAGCGCTCCTACGAGCAGTACTTC
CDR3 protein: CASLSLSQRSYEQYF

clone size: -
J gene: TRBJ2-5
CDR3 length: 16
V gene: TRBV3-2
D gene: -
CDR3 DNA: TGTGCCAGCAGCCAAAATCCCGGAGGGCCCTCTGAGACCCAGTACTTC
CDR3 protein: CASSQNPGGPSETQYF

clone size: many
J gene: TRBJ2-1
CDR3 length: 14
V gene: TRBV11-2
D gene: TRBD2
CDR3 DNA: TGTGCCAGCAGCGGGCCGGGACTAGCCAATGAGCAGTTCTTC
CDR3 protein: CASSGPGLANEQFF

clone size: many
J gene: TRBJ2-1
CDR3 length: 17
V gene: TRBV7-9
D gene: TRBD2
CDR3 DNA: TGTGCCAGCAGCTTAGCACTAGCGCCTAGCTCCTACAATGAGCAGTTCTTC
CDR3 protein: CASSLALAPSSYNEQFF

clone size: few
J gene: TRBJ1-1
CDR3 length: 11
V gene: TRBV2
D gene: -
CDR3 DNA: TGTGCCAGCAGTGACCGACAGAAAGCTTTCTTT
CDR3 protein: CASSDRQKAFF

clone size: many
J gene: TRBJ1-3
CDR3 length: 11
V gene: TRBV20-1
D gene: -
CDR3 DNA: TGTGCGGGACACATACGAAACACCATATATTTT
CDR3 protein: CAGHIRNTIYF

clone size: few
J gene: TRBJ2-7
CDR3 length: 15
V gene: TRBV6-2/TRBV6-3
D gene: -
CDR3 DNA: TGTGCCAGCAGTCCTCCCGGGACCCCTGCCTACGAGCAGTACTTC
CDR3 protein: CASSPPGTPAYEQYF

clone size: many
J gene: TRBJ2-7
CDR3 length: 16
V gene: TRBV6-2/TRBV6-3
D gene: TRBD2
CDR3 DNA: TGTGCCAGCAGTTACCGACTAGCGGGCACTTCCTACGAGCAGTACTTC
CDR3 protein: CASSYRLAGTSYEQYF

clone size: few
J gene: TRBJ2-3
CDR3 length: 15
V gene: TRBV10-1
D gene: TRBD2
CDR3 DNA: TGCGCCACCAAGAGAAATAGCGGGAGCGCAGATACGCAGTATTTT
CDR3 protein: CATKRNSGSADTQYF

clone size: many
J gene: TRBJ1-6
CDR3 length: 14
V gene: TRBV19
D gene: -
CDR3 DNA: TGTGCCAGTAGTAGAGAGACGGATAATTCACCCCTCCACTTT
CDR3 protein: CASSRETDNSPLHF

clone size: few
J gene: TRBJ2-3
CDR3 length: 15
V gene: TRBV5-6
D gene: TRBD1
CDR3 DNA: TGTGCCAGCAGCCGGGGACAGGGTAGCCCAGATACGCAGTATTTT
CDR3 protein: CASSRGQGSPDTQYF

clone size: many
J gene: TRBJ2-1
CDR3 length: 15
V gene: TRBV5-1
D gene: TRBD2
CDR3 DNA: TGCGCCAGCAGCTTAGGAGCGGGAGGGGGACGTGAGCAGTTCTTC
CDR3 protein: CASSLGAGGGREQFF

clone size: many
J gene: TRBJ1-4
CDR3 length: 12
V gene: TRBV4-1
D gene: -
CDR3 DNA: TGCGCCAGCAGCCAAACGGGGGAAAAACTGTTTTTT
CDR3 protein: CASSQTGEKLFF

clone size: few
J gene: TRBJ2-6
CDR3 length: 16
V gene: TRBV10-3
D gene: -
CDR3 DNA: TGTGCCATCAGTGAGTCGTTTAGCTCTGGGGCCAACGTCCTGACTTTC
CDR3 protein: CAISESFSSGANVLTF

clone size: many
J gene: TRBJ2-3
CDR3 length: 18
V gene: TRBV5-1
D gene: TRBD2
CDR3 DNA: TGCGCCAGCAGCTGGCCGCCGGGAGGGGCCGGGAGCACAGATACGCAGTATTTT
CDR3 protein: CASSWPPGGAGSTDTQYF

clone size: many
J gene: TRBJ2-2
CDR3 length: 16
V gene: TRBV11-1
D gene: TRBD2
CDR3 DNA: TGTGCCAGCAGCTTAGCAGGGAGCGGGGACACCGGGGAGCTGTTTTTT
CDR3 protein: CASSLAGSGDTGELFF

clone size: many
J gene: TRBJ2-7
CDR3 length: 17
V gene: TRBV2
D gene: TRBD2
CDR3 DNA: TGTGCCAGCAGTGAATTAGTTAGCGGGAGCCTTATCTACGAGCAGTACTTC
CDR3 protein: CASSELVSGSLIYEQYF

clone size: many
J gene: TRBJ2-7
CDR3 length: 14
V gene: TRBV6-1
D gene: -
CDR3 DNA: TGTGCCAGCAGTGAATTGGACGGGCCCTACGAGCAGTACTTC
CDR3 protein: CASSELDGPYEQYF

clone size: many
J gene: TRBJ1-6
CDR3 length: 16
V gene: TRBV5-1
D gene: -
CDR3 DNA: TGCGCCAGCAGCTTGGCGAACCCGGGGCCGGGGTCACCCCTCCACTTT
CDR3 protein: CASSLANPGPGSPLHF

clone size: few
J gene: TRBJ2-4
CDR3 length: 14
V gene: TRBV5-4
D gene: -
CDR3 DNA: TGTGCCAGCAGTCAGGGGTTAACCAAAAACATTCAGTACTTC
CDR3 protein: CASSQGLTKNIQYF

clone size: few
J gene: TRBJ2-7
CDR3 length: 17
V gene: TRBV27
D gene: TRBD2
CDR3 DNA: TGTGCCAGCAGTCCCCGCGGGTCTTCGGGGAGGGGATACGAGCAGTACTTC
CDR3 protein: CASSPRGSSGRGYEQYF

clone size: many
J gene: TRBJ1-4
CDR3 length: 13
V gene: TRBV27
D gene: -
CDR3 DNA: TGTGCCAGCAGAACCGGAACTAATGAAAAACTGTTTTTT
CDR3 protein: CASRTGTNEKLFF

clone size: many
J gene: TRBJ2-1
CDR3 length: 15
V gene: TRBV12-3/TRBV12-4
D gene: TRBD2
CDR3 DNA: TGTGCCAGCAGGGGGTCCGGGACTAGCGCCAATGAGCAGTTCTTC
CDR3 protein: CASRGSGTSANEQFF

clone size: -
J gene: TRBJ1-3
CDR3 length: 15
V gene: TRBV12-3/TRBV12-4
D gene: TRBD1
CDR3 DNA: TGTGCCAACAGCCAGCCGGGACAGCCTGGAAACACCATATATTTT
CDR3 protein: CANSQPGQPGNTIYF

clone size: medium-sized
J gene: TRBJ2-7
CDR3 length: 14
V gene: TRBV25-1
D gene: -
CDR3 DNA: TGTGCCAGCAATAAGGAGGGGGGAGCCTACGAGCAGTACTTC
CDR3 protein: CASNKEGGAYEQYF

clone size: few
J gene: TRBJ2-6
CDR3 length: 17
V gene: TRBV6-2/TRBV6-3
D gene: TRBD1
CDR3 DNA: TGTGCCAGCAGGCCGGGACAGGGTAATTCTGGGGCCAACGTCCTGACTTTC
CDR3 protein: CASRPGQGNSGANVLTF

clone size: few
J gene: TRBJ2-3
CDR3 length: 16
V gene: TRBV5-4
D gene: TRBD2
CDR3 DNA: TGTGCCAGCAGCTTGGCGCGCGGGAGGAGCACAGATACGCAGTATTTT
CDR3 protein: CASSLARGRSTDTQYF

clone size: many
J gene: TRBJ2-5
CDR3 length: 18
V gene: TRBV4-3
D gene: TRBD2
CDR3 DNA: TGCGCCAGCAGCCAAGATCGTTTTGCGGGAGGTGGGATAGAGACCCAGTACTTC
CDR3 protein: CASSQDRFAGGGIETQYF

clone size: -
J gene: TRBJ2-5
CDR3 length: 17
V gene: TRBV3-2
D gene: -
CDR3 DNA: TGTGCCAGCAGCCAGCTTCGGGATGCCAGGTCCAAAGAGACCCAGTACTTC
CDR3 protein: CASSQLRDARSKETQYF

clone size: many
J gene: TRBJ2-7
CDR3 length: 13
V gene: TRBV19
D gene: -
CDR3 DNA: TGTGCCAGTAGCGGACGGGAGCCCTACGAGCAGTACTTC
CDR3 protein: CASSGREPYEQYF

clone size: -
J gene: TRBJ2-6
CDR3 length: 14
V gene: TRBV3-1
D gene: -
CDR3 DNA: TGTGCCAGCAGCCCGCCCTCTGGGGCCAACGTCCTGACTTTC
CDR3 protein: CASSPPSGANVLTF

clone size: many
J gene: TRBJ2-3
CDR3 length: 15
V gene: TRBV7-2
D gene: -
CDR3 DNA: TGTGCCAGCAGCGAGGCCGGGACTAGCACAGATACGCAGTATTTT
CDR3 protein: CASSEAGTSTDTQYF

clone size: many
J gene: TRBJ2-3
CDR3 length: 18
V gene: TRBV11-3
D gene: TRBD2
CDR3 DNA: TGTGCCAGCAGCTCTGGGACTAGCGGGAGCGGGGTCACAGATACGCAGTATTTT
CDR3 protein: CASSSGTSGSGVTDTQYF